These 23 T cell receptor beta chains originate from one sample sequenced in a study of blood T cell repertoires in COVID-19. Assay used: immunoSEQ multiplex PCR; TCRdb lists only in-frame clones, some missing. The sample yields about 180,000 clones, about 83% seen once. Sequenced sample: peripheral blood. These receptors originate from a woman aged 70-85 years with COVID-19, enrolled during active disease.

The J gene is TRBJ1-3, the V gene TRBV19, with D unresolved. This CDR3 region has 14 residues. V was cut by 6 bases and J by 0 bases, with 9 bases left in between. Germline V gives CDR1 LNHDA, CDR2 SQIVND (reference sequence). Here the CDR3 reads CASRTTDSGNTIYF. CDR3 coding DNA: TGTGCCAGTAGAACTACTGACTCTGGAAACACCATATATTTT.

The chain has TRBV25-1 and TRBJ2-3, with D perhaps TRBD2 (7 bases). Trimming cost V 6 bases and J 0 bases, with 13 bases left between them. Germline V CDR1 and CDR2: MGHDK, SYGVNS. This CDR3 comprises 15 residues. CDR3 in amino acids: CASSPKGGSTDTQYF. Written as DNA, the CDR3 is TGTGCCAGCAGCCCAAAGGGGGGGAGCACAGATACGCAGTATTTT.

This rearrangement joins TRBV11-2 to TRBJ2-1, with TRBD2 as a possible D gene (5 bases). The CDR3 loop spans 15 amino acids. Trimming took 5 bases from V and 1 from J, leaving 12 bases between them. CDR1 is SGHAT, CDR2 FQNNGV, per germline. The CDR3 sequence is CASSREGSSYNEQFF. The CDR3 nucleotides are TGTGCCAGCAGCCGCGAGGGCAGTTCCTACAATGAGCAGTTCTTC. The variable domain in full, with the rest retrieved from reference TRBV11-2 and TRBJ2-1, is EAGVAQSPRYKIIEKRQSVAFWCNPISGHATLYWYQQILGQGPKLLIQFQNNGVVDDSQLPKDRFSAERLKGVDSTLKIQPAKLEDSAVYLCASSREGSSYNEQFFGPGTRLTVL.

The DNA of the CDR3 is TGTGCCTGGACCAGGACAGGGGGATGGAGTGAGACCCAGTACTTC. Its translation: CAWTRTGGWSETQYF. This sequence joins TRBV30 and TRBJ2-5; the match to TRBD1 covers 10 bases. Per germline, CDR1 GTSNPN and CDR2 SVGIG (reference sequence). The CDR3 consists of 15 residues. J lost 5 bases, V lost 4 bases, and 10 bases had no gene match.

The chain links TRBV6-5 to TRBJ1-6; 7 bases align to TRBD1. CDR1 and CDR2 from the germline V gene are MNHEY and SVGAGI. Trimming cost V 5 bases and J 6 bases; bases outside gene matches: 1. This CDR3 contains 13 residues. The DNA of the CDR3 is TGTGCCAGCAGTACAGGGGTTAATTCACCCCTCCACTTT. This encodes CASSTGVNSPLHF.

Here the CDR3 reads CSVRLWGGQANEQFF. The CDR3 DNA reads as TGCAGCGTTCGCCTCTGGGGGGGGCAAGCCAATGAGCAGTTCTTC. J is TRBJ2-1 and V is TRBV29-1, with D tentatively TRBD2 (7 bases). V was clipped by 5 bases and J by 6 bases, with 20 bases between them. The CDR3 is made up of 15 amino acids. CDR1 is SQVTM and CDR2 is ANQGSEA in the germline V gene.

CDR3 region: CASSLTNTEAFF. In DNA form, the CDR3 reads TGTGCCAGCAGCTTGACAAACACTGAAGCTTTCTTT. The chain couples TRBV11-3 to TRBJ1-1; D not certain. Trimming took 3 bases from V and 2 from J, leaving 4 bases between them. Germline V gene lookup returns CDR1 SGHNT and CDR2 YENEEA. The CDR3 has 12 amino acids.

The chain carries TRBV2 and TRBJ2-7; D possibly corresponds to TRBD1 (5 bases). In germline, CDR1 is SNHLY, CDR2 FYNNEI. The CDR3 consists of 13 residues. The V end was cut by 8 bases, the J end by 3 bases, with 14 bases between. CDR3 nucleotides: TGTGCCAGCCATACCGGACACCTCTACGAGCAGTACTTC. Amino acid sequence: CASHTGHLYEQYF.

CDR3 coding DNA: TGTGCCACCAGCAGAGTGGGGCAAAACCCAAGGGGCACAGATACGCAGTATTTT. Amino acids: CATSRVGQNPRGTDTQYF. The rearrangement joins TRBV15 to TRBJ2-3; TRBD1 is a possible D gene (5 bases). The CDR3 is made up of 18 amino acids. Germline V gene sequence: CDR1 LNHNV, CDR2 YYDKDF (reference sequence). Between the trimmed V and J ends, which lost 1 base and 1 base, there was a span of 18 bases.

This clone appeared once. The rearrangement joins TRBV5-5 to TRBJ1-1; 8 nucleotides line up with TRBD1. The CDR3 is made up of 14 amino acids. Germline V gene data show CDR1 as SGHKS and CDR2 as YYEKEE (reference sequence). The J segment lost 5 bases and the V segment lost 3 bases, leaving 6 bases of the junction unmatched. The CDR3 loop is CASSSQGAQTEAFF. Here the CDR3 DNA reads TGTGCCAGCAGCTCGCAGGGGGCTCAGACTGAAGCTTTCTTT. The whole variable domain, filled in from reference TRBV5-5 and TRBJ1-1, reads DAGVTQSPTHLIKTRGQQVTLRCSPISGHKSVSWYQQVLGQGPQFIFQYYEKEERGRGNFPDRFSARQFPNYSSELNVNALLLGDSALYLCASSSQGAQTEAFFGQGTRLTVV.

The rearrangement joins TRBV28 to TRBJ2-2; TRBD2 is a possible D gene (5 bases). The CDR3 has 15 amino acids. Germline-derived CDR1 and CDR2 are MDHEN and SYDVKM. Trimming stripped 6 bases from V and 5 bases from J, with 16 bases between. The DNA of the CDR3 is TGTGCCAGCAGCACTAGAGGCAGAAATACCGGGGAGCTGTTTTTT. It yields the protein CASSTRGRNTGELFF.

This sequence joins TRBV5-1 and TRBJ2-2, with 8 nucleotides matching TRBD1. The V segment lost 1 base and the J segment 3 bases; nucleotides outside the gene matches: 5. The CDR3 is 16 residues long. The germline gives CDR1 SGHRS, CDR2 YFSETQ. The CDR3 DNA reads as TGCGCCAGCAGCTTGACCGGGACAGGAGACACCGGGGAGCTGTTTTTT. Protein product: CASSLTGTGDTGELFF.

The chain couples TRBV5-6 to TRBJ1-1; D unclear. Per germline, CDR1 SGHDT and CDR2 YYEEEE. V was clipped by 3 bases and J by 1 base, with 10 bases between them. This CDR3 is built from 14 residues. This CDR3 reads CASSYLQWNTEAFF. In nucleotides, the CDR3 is TGTGCCAGCAGCTATTTACAGTGGAACACTGAAGCTTTCTTT.

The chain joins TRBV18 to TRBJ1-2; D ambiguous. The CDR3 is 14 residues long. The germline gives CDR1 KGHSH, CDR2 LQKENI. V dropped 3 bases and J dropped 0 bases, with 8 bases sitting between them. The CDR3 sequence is CASSPQKANYGYTF. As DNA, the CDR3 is TGTGCCAGCTCACCCCAGAAAGCTAACTATGGCTACACCTTC. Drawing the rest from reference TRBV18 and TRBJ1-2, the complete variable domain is NAGVMQNPRHLVRRRGQEARLRCSPMKGHSHVYWYRQLPEEGLKFMVYLQKENIIDESGMPKERFSAEFPKEGPSILRIQQVVRGDSAAYFCASSPQKANYGYTFGSGTRLTVV.

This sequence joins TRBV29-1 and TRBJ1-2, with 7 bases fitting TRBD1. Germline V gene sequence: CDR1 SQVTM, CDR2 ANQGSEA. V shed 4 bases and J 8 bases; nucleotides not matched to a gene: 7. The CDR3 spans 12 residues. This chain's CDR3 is CSVVRGRRGYTF. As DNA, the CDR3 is TGCAGCGTTGTAAGGGGGCGCCGCGGCTACACCTTC.

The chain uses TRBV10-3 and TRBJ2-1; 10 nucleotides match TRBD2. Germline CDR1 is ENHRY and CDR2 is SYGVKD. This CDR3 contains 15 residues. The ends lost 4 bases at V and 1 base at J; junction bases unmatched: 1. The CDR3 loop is CAISASGSSYNEQFF. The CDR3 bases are TGTGCCATCAGTGCTAGCGGGAGTTCCTACAATGAGCAGTTCTTC.

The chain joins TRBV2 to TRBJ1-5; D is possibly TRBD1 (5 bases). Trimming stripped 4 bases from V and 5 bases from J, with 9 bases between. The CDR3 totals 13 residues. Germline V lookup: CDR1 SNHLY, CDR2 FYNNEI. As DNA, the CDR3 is TGTGCCAGCAGTGCGGGGGGACATCAGCCCCAGCATTTT. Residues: CASSAGGHQPQHF. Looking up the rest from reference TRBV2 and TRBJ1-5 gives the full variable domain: EPEVTQTPSHQVTQMGQEVILRCVPISNHLYFYWYRQILGQKVEFLVSFYNNEISEKSEIFDDQFSVERPDGSNFTLKIRSTKLEDSAMYFCASSAGGHQPQHFGDGTRLSIL.

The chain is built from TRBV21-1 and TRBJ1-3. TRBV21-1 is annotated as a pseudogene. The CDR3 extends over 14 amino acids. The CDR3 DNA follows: TGTGCCAGCGGGGGGGAGGTCTCTGGAAACACCATATATTTT. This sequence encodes CASGGEVSGNTIYF.

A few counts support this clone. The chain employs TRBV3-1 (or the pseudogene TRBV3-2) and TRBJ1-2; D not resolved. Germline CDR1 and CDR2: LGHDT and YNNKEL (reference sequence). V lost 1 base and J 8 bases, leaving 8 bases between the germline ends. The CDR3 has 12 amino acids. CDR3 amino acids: CASSQGEEGYTF. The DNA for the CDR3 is TGTGCCAGCAGCCAAGGGGAGGAAGGCTACACCTTC.

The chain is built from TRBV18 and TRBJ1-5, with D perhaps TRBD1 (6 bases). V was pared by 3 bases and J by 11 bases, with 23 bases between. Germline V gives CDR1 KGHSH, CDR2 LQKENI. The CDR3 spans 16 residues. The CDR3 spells CASSPPAGGGGGAQHF. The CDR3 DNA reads TGTGCCAGCTCACCCCCAGCCGGGGGGGGCGGAGGGGCCCAGCATTTT.

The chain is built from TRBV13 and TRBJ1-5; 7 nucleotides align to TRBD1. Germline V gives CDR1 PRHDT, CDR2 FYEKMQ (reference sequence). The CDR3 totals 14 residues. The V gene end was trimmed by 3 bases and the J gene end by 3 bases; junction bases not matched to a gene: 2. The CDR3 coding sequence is TGTGCCAGCAGCTTCGGGACAGTCAATCAGCCCCAGCATTTT. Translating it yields CASSFGTVNQPQHF.

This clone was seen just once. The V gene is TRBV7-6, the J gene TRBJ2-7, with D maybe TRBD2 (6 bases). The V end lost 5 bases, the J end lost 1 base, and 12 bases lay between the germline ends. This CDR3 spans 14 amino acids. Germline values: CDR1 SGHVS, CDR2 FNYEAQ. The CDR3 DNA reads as TGTGCCAGCAGCCCGAGTAGCGGATCCTACGAGCAGTACTTC. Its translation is CASSPSSGSYEQYF. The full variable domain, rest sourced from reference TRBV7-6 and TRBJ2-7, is GAGVSQSPRYKVTKRGQDVALRCDPISGHVSLYWYRQALGQGPEFLTYFNYEAQQDKSGLPNDRFSAERPEGSISTLTIQRTEQRDSAMYRCASSPSSGSYEQYFGPGTRLTVT.

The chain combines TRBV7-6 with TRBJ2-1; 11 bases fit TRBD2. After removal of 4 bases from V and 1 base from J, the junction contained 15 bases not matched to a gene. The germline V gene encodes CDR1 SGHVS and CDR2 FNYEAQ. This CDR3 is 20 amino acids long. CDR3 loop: CASSSTLASGRLRSYNEQFF. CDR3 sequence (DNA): TGTGCCAGCAGCTCAACATTGGCTAGCGGGAGGCTGAGGTCCTACAATGAGCAGTTCTTC.